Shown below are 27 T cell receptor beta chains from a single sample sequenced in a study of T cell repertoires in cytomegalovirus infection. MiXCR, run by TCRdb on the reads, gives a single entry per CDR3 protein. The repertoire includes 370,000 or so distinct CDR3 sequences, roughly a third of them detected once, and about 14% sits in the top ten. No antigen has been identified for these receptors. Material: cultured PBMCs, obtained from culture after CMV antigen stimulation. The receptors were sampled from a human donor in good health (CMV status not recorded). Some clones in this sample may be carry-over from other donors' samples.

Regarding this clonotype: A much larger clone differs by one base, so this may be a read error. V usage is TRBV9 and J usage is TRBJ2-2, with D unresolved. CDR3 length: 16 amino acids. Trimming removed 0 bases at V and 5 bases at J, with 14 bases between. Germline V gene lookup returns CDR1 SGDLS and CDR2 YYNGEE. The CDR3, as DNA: TGTGCCAGCAGCGTAGACCCCCTAAGACGTACCGGGGAGCTGTTTTTT. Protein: CASSVDPLRRTGELFF.

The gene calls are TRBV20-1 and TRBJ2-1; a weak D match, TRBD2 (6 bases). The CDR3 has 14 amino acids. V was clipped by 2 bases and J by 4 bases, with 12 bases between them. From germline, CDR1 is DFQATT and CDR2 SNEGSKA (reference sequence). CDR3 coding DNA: TGCAGTGCTAGACCGGGACTCATATACAATGAGCAGTTCTTC. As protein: CSARPGLIYNEQFF.

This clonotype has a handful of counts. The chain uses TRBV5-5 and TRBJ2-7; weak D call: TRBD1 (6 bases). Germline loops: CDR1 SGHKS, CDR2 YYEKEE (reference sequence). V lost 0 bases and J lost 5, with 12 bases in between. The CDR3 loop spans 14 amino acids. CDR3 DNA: TGTGCCAGCAGCTTGGGCCAGGGGTTCGACGAGCAGTACTTC. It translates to CASSLGQGFDEQYF.

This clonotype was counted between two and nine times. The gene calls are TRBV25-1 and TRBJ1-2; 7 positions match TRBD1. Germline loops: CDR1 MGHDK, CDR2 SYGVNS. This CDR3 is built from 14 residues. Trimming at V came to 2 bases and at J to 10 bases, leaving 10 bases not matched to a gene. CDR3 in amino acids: CASSEGRQGPPYTF. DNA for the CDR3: TGTGCCAGCAGTGAAGGGAGACAGGGTCCCCCCTACACCTTC.

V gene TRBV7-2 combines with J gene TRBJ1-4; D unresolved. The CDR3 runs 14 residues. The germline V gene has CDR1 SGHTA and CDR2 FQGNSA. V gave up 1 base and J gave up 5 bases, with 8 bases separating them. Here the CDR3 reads CASSLVQTNEKLFF. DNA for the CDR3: TGTGCCAGCAGCTTAGTACAGACAAATGAAAAACTGTTTTTT.

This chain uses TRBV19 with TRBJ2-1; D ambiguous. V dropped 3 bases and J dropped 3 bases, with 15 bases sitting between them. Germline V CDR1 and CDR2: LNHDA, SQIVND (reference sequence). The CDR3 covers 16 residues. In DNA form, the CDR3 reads TGTGCCAGTAGTATCCCGCTAGTAGTCGGCTACAATGAGCAGTTCTTC. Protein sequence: CASSIPLVVGYNEQFF.

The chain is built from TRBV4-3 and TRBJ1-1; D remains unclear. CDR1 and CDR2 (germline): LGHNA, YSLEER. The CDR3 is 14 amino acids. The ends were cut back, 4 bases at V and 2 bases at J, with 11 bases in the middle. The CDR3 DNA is TGCGCCAGCAGCCGGGATCGATTCAACACTGAAGCTTTCTTT. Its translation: CASSRDRFNTEAFF.

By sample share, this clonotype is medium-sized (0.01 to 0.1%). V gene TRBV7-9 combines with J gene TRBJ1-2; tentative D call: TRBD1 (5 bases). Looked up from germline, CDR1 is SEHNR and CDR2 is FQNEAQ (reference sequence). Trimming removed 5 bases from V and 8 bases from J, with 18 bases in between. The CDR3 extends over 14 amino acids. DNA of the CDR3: TGTGCCAGCAGCCCTATGGGACCGTCCCCAGGCTACACCTTC. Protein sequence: CASSPMGPSPGYTF.

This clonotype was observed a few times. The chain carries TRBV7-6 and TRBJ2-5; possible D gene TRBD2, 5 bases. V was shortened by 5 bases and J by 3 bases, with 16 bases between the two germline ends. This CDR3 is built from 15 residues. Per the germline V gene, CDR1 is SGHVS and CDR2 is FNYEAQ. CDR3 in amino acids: CASSAPYQRKETQYF. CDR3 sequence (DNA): TGTGCCAGCAGCGCCCCTTACCAGCGGAAAGAGACCCAGTACTTC.

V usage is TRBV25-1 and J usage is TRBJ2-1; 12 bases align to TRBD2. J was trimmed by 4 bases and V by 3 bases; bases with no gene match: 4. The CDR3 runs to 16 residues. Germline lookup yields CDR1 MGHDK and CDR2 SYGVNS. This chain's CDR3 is CASSDETSGSYNEQFF. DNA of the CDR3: TGTGCCAGCAGTGACGAGACTAGCGGGAGTTACAATGAGCAGTTCTTC.

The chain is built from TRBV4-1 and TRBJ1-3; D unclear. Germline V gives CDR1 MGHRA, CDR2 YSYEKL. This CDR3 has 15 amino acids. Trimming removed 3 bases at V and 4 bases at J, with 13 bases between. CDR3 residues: CASSQNPTEGNTIYF. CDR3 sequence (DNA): TGCGCCAGCAGCCAGAACCCCACGGAAGGAAACACCATATATTTT.

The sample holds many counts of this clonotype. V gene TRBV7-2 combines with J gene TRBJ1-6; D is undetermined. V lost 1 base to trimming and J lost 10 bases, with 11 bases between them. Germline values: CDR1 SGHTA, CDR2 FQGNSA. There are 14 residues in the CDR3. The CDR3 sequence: CASSLEALGSPLHF. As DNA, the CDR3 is TGTGCCAGCAGCTTAGAAGCACTAGGGTCACCCCTCCACTTT.

The CDR3 is CASSQEDQRIMQFF. CDR3 bases: TGCGCCAGCAGCCAAGAGGATCAGCGTATTATGCAGTTCTTC. The chain carries TRBV4-1 and TRBJ2-1; no clear D gene. The CDR3 is 14 amino acids. V was clipped by 0 bases and J by 12 bases, with 15 bases between them. Germline V lookup: CDR1 MGHRA, CDR2 YSYEKL.

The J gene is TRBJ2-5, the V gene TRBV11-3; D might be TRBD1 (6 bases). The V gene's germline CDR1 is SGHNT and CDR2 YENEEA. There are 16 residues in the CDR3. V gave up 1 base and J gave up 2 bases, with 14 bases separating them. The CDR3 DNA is TGTGCCAGCAGCTTAGGATCCGGGACAATTCAAGAGACCCAGTACTTC. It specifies CASSLGSGTIQETQYF.

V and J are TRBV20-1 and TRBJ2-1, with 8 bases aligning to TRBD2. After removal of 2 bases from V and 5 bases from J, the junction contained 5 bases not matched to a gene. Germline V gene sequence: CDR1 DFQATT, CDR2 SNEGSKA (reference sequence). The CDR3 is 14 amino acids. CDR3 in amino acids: CSARIGRGNNEQFF. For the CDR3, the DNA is TGCAGTGCTAGAATCGGGAGGGGTAACAATGAGCAGTTCTTC.

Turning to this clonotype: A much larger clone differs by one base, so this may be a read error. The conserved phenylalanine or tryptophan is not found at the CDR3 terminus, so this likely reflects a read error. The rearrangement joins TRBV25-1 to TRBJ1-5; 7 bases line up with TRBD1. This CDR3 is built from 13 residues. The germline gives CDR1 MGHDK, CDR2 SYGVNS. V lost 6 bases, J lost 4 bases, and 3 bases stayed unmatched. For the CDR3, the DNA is TGTGCCAGCAGGGGGGACAGAAATCAGCCCCAGCATTTG. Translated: CASRGDRNQPQHL.

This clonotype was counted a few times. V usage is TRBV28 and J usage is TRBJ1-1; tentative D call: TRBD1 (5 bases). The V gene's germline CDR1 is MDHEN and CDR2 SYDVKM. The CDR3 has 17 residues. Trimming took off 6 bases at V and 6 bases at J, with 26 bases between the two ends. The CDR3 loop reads CASSPFRGLGADSEAFF. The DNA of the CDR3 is TGTGCCAGCAGCCCCTTTAGAGGGTTAGGGGCGGACTCTGAAGCTTTCTTT.

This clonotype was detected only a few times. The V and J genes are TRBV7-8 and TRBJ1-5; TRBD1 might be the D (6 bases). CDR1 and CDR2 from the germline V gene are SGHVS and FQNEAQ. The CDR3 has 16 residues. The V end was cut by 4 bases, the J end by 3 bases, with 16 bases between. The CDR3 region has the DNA TGTGCCAGCAGCTGGGGGGTGGTGGGACACAATCAGCCCCAGCATTTT. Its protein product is CASSWGVVGHNQPQHF.

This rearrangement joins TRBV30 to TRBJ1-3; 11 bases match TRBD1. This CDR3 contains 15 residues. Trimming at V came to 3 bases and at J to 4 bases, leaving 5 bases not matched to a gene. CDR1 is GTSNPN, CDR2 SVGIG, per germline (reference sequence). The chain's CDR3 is CAWSGQGAGGNTIYF. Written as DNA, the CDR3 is TGTGCCTGGAGCGGACAGGGGGCTGGAGGAAACACCATATATTTT.

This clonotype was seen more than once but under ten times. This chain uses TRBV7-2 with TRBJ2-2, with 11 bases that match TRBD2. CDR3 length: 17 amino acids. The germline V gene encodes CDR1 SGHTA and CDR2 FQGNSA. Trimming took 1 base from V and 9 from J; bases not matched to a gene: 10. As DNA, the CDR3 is TGTGCCAGCAGCTTAGGGACTAGCGGGTTCCGGACGAGGGAGCTGTTTTTT. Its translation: CASSLGTSGFRTRELFF.

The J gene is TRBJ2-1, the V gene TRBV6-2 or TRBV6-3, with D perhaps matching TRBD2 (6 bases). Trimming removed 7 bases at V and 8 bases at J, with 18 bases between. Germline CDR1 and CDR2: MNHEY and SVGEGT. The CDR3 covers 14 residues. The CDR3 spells CASKDGSQVDEQFF. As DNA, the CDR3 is TGTGCCAGCAAAGACGGGAGCCAAGTGGATGAGCAGTTCTTC.

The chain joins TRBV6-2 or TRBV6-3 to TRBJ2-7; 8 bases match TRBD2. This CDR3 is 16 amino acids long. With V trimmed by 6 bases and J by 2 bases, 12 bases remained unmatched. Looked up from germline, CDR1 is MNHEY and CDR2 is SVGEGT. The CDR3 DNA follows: TGTGCCAGCAGCCTTACCAAACTAGCGGAAACCTACGAGCAGTACTTC. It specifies CASSLTKLAETYEQYF.

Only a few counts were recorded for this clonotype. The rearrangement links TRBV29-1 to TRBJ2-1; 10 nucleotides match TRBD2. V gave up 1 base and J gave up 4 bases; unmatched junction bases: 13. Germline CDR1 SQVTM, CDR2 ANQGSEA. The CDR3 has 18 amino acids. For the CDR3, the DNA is TGCAGCGTTGAAGTGATCCGATTGGGACTAGCGCGATACAATGAGCAGTTCTTC. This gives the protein CSVEVIRLGLARYNEQFF.

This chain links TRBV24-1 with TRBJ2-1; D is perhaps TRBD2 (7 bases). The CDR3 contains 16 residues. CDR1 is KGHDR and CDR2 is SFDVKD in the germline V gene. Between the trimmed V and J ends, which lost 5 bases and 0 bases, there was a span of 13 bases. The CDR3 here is CATSGGGPPSYNEQFF. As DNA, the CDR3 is TGTGCCACCAGTGGGGGGGGGCCACCCTCCTACAATGAGCAGTTCTTC.

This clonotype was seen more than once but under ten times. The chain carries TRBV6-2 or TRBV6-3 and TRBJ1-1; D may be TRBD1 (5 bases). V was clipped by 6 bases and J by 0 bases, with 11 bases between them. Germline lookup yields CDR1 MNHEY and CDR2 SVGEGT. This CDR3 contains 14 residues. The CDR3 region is CASRLDSMNTEAFF. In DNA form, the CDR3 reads TGTGCCAGCAGATTAGACAGTATGAACACTGAAGCTTTCTTT.

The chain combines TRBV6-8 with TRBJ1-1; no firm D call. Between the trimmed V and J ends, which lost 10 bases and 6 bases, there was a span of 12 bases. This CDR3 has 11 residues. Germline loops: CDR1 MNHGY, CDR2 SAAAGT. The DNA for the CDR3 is TGTGCCACCCGAGGGAAGGCTGAAGCTTTCTTT. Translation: CATRGKAEAFF.

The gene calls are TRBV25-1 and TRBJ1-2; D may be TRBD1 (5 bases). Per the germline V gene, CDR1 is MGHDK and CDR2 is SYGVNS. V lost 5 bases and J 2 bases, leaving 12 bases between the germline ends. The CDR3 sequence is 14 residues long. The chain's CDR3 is CASSLRDRNYGYTF. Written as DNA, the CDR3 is TGTGCCAGCAGTCTCCGTGACAGAAACTATGGCTACACCTTC.